This TCR beta chain was identified during a study of T cell repertoires in cytomegalovirus infection. Study background: It was the public TCR beta signatures that indicated both CMV infection and matching HLA type. Study-level findings and limits: The study found HLA-C-restricted CMV-specific TCR beta clonotypes dominating the ex vivo response.

Between the trimmed V and J ends, which lost 5 bases and 0 bases, there was a span of 4 bases. The germline CDR1 and CDR2 sequences are LNHNV and YYDKDF (reference sequence). This CDR3 spans 13 amino acids. Concerning this clonotype itself: Its antigen is unknown.

MiXCR, applied by TCRdb to the reads, yields one record per CDR3 protein. The top ten clones hold under 15% of a sample with approximately 990,000 distinct CDR3 sequences, 31% of them seen once. The rearrangement joins TRBV15 to TRBJ1-4; D is uncertain. This receptor was identified in a human donor in good health (CMV status not recorded). Some clones in this sample may be carry-over from other donors' samples. The sequences come from cultured CD8+ T cells from PBMCs, collected from culture after CMV antigen stimulation. CDR3 in amino acids: CATSQTTNEKLFF. CDR3 coding DNA: TGTGCCACCAGCCAAACAACTAATGAAAAACTGTTTTTT.